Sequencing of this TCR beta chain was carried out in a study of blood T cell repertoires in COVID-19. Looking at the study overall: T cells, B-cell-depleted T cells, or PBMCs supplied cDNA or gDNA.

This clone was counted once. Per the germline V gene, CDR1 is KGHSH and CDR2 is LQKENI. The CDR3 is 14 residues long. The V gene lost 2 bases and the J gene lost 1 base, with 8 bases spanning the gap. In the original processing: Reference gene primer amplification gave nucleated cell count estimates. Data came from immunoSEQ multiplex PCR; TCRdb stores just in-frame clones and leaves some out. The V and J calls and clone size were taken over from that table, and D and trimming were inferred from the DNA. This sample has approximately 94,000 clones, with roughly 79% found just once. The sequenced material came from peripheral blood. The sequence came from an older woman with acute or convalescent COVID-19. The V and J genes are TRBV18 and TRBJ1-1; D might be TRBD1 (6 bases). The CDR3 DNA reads TGTGCCAGCTCACCAAGGACAGAGAACACTGAAGCTTTCTTT. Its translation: CASSPRTENTEAFF.